Listed below are T cell receptor beta chains from one sample, sequenced in a study of T cell responses to AZD1222 COVID-19 vaccine. TCRdb's table, derived via immunoSEQ multiplex PCR, lists solely in-frame clones and lacks some. This sample yields 100,000 to 150,000 clones, of which 75% to 90% are seen a single time; about 6% belongs to the top ten. The sample in question was peripheral blood, obtained on day 0 of AZD1222 vaccination. These receptors were obtained from an adult in good health. CDR3s include the opening cysteine and the closing phenylalanine or tryptophan. The order of the fields is V gene, clone size, D gene, J gene, CDR3 protein, CDR3 DNA. D genes are given only for firm matches. Clone sizes are given selectively: once, few, many, or a class where the clone is expanded.

TRBV11-1	NA	NA	TRBJ2-5	CASSPSRETQYF	TGTGCCAGCAGCCCTTCAAGGGAGACCCAGTACTTC
TRBV7-9	few	TRBD1	TRBJ1-1	CASSWPGTGLNTEAFF	TGTGCCAGCAGCTGGCCCGGGACAGGGTTGAACACTGAAGCTTTCTTT
TRBV5-4	NA	TRBD1	TRBJ1-2	CASSFVKDRPDYGYTF	TGTGCCAGCAGCTTCGTGAAGGACAGGCCCGACTATGGCTACACCTTC
TRBV25-1	NA	NA	TRBJ1-2	CASSDLYGYTF	TGTGCCAGCAGTGATCTCTATGGCTACACCTTC
TRBV5-1	NA	TRBD1	TRBJ1-6	CASSLGYGQGGSPLHF	TGCGCCAGCAGCTTGGGTTATGGACAGGGGGGTTCACCCCTCCACTTT
TRBV30	NA	NA	TRBJ2-5	CAWSVVGETQYF	TGTGCCTGGAGTGTGGTAGGGGAGACCCAGTACTTC
TRBV5-1	NA	NA	TRBJ1-6	CASSLEVQSNSPLHF	TGCGCCAGCAGCTTGGAAGTGCAGTCTAATTCACCCCTCCACTTT
TRBV4-2	NA	NA	TRBJ2-1	CASSQEASGGFVFF	TGTGCCAGCAGCCAAGAAGCGTCCGGTGGGTTTGTGTTCTTC
TRBV29-1	once	NA	TRBJ2-2	CSVTDLKNTGELFF	TGCAGCGTAACCGATCTCAAGAACACCGGGGAGCTGTTTTTT
TRBV6-5	NA	NA	TRBJ1-1	CASRPTGLGTEAFF	TGTGCCAGCAGACCTACAGGGTTGGGCACTGAAGCTTTCTTT
TRBV2	NA	NA	TRBJ1-5	CASSEALYSNQPQHF	TGTGCCAGCAGTGAAGCGCTTTACAGCAATCAGCCCCAGCATTTT
TRBV3-1/TRBV3-2	NA	TRBD1	TRBJ1-5	CASSRTGPYSNQPQHF	TGTGCCAGCAGCCGGACAGGACCCTATAGCAATCAGCCCCAGCATTTT